The 7 T cell receptor beta chains given below trace back to one sample, sequenced in a study of shared clonotypes between healthy human individuals. Produced via immunoSEQ multiplex PCR; TCRdb's table is partial and in-frame only. The table records some 2,000,000 clones, approximately 94% of them present only once. Source material: naive CD4+ T cells sorted from blood. Subset in this sample: CD45RA+ positively selected. These receptors were collected from a man in his late teens or twenties in good health.

As DNA, the CDR3 is TGTGCCAGCAGTTTAAATTCAGGGCCCAATCAGCCCCAGCATTTT. Amino acid sequence: CASSLNSGPNQPQHF. V is TRBV28 and J is TRBJ1-5, with a weak D call TRBD1 (5 bases). This CDR3 contains 15 residues. Per the germline V gene, CDR1 is MDHEN and CDR2 is SYDVKM. With 2 bases removed from V and 3 bases from J, the gap between germline ends came to 11 bases.

The chain combines TRBV6-6 with TRBJ1-1, with a tentative D call TRBD1 (5 bases). This CDR3 is built from 14 residues. Germline assignment: CDR1 MNHNY and CDR2 SVGAGI (reference sequence). V lost 0 bases, J lost 7 bases, and 12 bases lay in between. The CDR3 DNA is TGTGCCAGCAGTTACTCGGTAGGGGAGATTGAAGCTTTCTTT. It specifies CASSYSVGEIEAFF.

The count of this clone is one. The V gene is TRBV6-5, the J gene TRBJ2-5; no firm D call. V was clipped by 8 bases and J by 5 bases, with 9 bases between them. This CDR3 has 11 residues. Germline assignment: CDR1 MNHEY and CDR2 SVGAGI. Here the CDR3 DNA reads TGTGCCAGCGGAGCCTCGGAGACCCAGTACTTC. Its protein product is CASGASETQYF.

The chain has TRBV5-1 and TRBJ2-5; TRBD1 or TRBD2 may be the D gene (5 bases each). Per the germline V gene, CDR1 is SGHRS and CDR2 is YFSETQ. The CDR3 is 13 amino acids. Trimming removed 4 bases from V and 5 bases from J, with 12 bases in between. CDR3 region: CASSNLEGETQYF. The DNA for the CDR3 is TGCGCCAGCAGCAACCTTGAGGGGGAGACCCAGTACTTC.

The V and J genes are TRBV2 and TRBJ1-5; tentative D call: TRBD1 (5 bases). Germline V gene sequence: CDR1 SNHLY, CDR2 FYNNEI. The V end was cut by 2 bases, the J end by 2 bases, with 13 bases between. The CDR3 sequence is 16 residues long. The CDR3 region is CASSERGRAGNQPQHF. For the CDR3, the DNA is TGTGCCAGCAGTGAAAGGGGCAGGGCCGGCAATCAGCCCCAGCATTTT.

The CDR3 region is CASSVEGLGAVAGANVLTF. The CDR3 nucleotides are TGTGCCAGCAGCGTAGAAGGGTTGGGCGCTGTGGCTGGGGCCAACGTCCTGACTTTC. This chain uses TRBV9 with TRBJ2-6; D not certain. Trimming pared 0 bases from V and 2 bases from J, leaving 18 bases between. CDR1 and CDR2 from the germline V gene are SGDLS and YYNGEE. This CDR3 has 19 residues.

This chain links TRBV10-1 with TRBJ2-3, with 7 bases aligning to TRBD2. Germline V gives CDR1 WNHNN, CDR2 SYGVQD (reference sequence). V lost 1 base, J lost 8 bases, and 12 bases stayed unmatched. This CDR3 region has 16 residues. CDR3 in amino acids: CASSELGGTPTGTQYF. In DNA, the CDR3 is TGCGCCAGCAGTGAGTTGGGGGGGACCCCCACGGGTACGCAGTATTTT.